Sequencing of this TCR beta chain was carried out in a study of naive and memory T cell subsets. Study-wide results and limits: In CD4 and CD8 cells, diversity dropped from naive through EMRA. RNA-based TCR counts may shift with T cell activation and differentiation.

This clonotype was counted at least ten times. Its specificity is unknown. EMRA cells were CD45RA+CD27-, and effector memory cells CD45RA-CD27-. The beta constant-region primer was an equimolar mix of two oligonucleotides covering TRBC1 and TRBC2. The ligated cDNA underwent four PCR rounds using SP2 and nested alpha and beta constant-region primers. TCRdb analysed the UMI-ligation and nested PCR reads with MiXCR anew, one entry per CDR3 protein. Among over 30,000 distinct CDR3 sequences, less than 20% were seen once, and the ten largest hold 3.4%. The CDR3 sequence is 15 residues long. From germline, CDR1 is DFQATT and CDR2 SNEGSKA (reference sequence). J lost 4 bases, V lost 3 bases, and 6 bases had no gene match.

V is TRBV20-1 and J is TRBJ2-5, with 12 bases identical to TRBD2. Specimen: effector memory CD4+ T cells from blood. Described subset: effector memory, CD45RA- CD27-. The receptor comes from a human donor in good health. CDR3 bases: TGCAGTGCTAGGTTGACTAGCGGGAGTCGAGAGACCCAGTACTTC. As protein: CSARLTSGSRETQYF.